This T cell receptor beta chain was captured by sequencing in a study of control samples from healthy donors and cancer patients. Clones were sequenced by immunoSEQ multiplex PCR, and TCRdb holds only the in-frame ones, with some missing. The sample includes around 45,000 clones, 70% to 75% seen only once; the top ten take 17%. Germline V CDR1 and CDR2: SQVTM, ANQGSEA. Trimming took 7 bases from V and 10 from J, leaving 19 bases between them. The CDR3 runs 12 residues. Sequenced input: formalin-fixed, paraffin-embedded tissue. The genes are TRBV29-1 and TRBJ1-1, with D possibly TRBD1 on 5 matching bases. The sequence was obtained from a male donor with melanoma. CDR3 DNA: TGCAGCGCTACGGACACTTCTAGGGTAGCTTTCTTT. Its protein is CSATDTSRVAFF.